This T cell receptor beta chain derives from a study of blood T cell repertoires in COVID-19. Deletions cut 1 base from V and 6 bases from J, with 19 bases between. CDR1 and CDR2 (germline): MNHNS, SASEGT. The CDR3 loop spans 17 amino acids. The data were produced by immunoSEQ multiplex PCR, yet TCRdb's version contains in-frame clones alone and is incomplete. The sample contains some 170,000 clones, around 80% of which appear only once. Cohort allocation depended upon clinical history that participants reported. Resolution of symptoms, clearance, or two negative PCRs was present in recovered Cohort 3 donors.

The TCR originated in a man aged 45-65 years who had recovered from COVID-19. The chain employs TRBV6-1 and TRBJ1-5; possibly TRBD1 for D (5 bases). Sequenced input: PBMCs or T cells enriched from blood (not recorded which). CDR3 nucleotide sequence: TGTGCCAGCAGTGAAGGTGTATCAGGGCAGGGCCTTCAGCCCCAGCATTTT. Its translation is CASSEGVSGQGLQPQHF.